This TCR beta chain was identified in a study of blood T cell repertoires in COVID-19. Overall study: From the United States, Italy and Spain came samples of acute and convalescent COVID-19. PBMCs, B-cell-depleted T cells, or T cells were the source of the cDNA or gDNA that made up the material.

Germline CDR1 reads MNHEY; CDR2 reads SMNVEV (reference sequence). CDR3 size: 16 residues. The trim removed 6 bases at V and 7 bases at J, leaving 15 bases unmatched. The count of this clone is one. Original analysis: Amplification of reference gene primers was used by the study to estimate nucleated cell counts. Sequencing used immunoSEQ multiplex PCR; TCRdb keeps in-frame clones, though not all of them. V, J and clone size derive from that table, while D and trimming were established from the DNA sequence. The sample shows under 200,000 clones, over 65% of them seen only once. The genes are TRBV27 and TRBJ2-1; TRBD1 matches at 7 bases. The sequenced sample was peripheral blood. The sequence was collected from a man in his fifties or sixties with acute or convalescent COVID-19. The DNA for the CDR3 is TGTGCCAGCAGCCCTTCTACAGGGGAAATCGGGAATGAGCAGTTCTTC. Translation: CASSPSTGEIGNEQFF.